The sequence of this T cell receptor (beta chain) was determined in a study of cytomegalovirus exposure and HLA in healthy donors listed by TCRdb under 2017. Some background on the complete study: An earlier analysis of fewer than 750 of the donors reported under 300 Gb of sequence data and around 120 million unique TCR beta sequences obtained from about 179 million T cells. Roughly 300 gigabases of sequencing data and 70 million to 85 million unique TCR sequences were included in an early release covering about 700 HLA-typed donors. Of the 300 to 500 genotyped donors, approximately 81% were placed in the genetic ancestry cluster associated with self-reported Caucasian donors. The study aimed to test whether cataloging public T cell receptors could reveal signatures of past pathogen exposure. Using immunosequencing, the study profiled T cell repertoires from 500 to 800 subjects and related those repertoires to cytomegalovirus serostatus. Along with the roughly 700-subject first cohort, a separate validation cohort of 120 different subjects was used. High-throughput TCR immunosequencing, statistical association of individual TCRs with disease status, and machine learning were combined to predict cytomegalovirus infection status. In a later analysis, previously published TCR beta repertoires from fewer than 750 donors were re-analyzed and high-resolution HLA genotyping was added so that TCR occurrence patterns could be studied. In the later analysis, no new phenotypic data were used to find candidate immune exposures; instead, reliance was placed on TCR beta sequences and their occurrence across donors. An earlier analysis of more than 450 of the donors used high-throughput TCR beta sequencing to judge whether each TCR beta V gene segment behaved as functional or pseudogenic. Alongside the repertoire data, information on donor age, sex, ethnicity and CMV serostatus was compiled. Genome-wide SNP genotypes for about 60% of the 666 donors were used in a later genetic analysis, which treated that subset as a discovery cohort. Every repertoire in the discovery cohort had been generated on one and the same sequencing platform. Class I and class II HLA loci were covered by the typing at four-digit resolution. Typing coverage varied by locus: roughly 620-630 donors for A, B, C, DRB1 and DQB1; 500 to 550 for DQA1; more than 600 for DPA1; some 470 for DPB1. Because of strong linkage in the cohort, five DR-DQ haplotypes were treated as single units for association and clustering. Among 300 to 500 genotyped donors of the cohort, an average of roughly 230,000 unique TCR beta nucleotide sequences was sequenced per donor, of which about 20% were non-productive. General study outcomes and caveats: V-gene and J-gene trimming of TCR beta chains was associated with a missense DCLRE1C variant in a later genetic analysis, and the association was replicated in an independent cohort. In vitro tests confirmed that a few of the cytomegalovirus-associated TCR beta chains recognize cytomegalovirus antigens. According to a later analysis, parvovirus B19, influenza, CMV and Epstein-Barr virus appeared linked to several top co-occurrence clusters. This cohort had only TCR beta chains sequenced, and the lack of alpha or paired-chain data limited which features could be detected. Correlated functional status among segregating V segments might reflect linkage disequilibrium, but an unknown experimental factor could not be ruled out. Most TCR sequences were seen in very few donors, while some public TCRs were found in many individuals. In a later genetic analysis, fewer N-insertions in productive TCRs were reported among donors in an Asian-associated ancestry cluster than the roughly 670-donor mean. HLA typing was unavailable for some donors at each locus, so association tests used only the typed subset. The authors suggested that the approach could potentially be generalized to other disease states and immunological phenotypes. In a later analysis, most CMV-associated TCR beta chains were found to appear HLA-restricted, with HLA associations seemingly driven largely by CMV exposure. The only immune exposure information available for the cohort was CMV serostatus. In a later analysis, TCR association rates were found to vary across HLA loci, with the most associated TCRs seen for DRB1 alleles and the fewest for HLA-C alleles. A cluster of highly shared sequence variants was judged likely to be a technical artifact of the sequencing pipeline. Cytomegalovirus status was reported to be diagnosed by the classifier with high specificity and sensitivity in both the original and validation cohorts. An earlier analysis of approximately 500 of the donors showed that most TCR beta V segments appeared in productive rearrangements either about 87% or about 30% of the time, which broadly matched IMGT annotations. When HLA alleles, especially DR and DQ, strongly co-occurred, attributing TCR associations to individual alleles was difficult. A further reported finding was that TCR beta sequences accurately predicted the HLA-A and HLA-B alleles for most subjects in the first cohort. The study gave a list of 150 to 200 TCR beta chains associated with cytomegalovirus. The 87-base-pair reads could not distinguish some IMGT-functional V segments, including TRBV6-2 and TRBV6-3, so those segments were excluded. Sequencing depth was assumed to be roughly uniform across donors in the presence/absence analyses, though that assumption may not hold. In a later analysis, around 15,000 TCR beta sequences were associated with specific HLA alleles at a false discovery rate of 0.05. Because counts were too low, under 20 rarely observed V segments, including chromosome 9 orphons, were left out of the earlier analysis of some 600 of the donors. Compared with equally common non-associated chains, HLA-associated TCR beta chains in a later analysis were more clonally expanded and had lower generation probabilities.

The cohort consisted of hundreds of healthy bone marrow donors. At the time of sampling, all cohort members were nominally healthy, though unrecorded immune exposures were likely present. The donor was CMV seronegative and belonged to the group of several hundred seronegative cohort members. Every donor gave a peripheral blood sample, and the peripheral blood mononuclear cells from that sample were used for TCR beta sequencing. The Qiagen DNeasy Blood Extraction Kit was used to extract genomic DNA from the blood cell samples. A remark on this clone: This receptor's antigen is unknown.

Receptor amplification or capture employed the immunoSEQ multiplex PCR assay. The multiplex PCR relied on a mix of 60 forward primers for TCR Vbeta segments and 13 reverse primers for TCR Jbeta segments. A multiplex PCR assay on genomic DNA amplified the CDR3 region of rearranged TCR beta genes. Amplified TCR beta libraries were sequenced as 87-base-pair reads on the Illumina HiSeq System. For the original study's pipeline: In a later analysis, some 80 million unique TCR beta chains were counted across the 500 to 850 repertoires, and roughly 11 million of these chains were shared by at least two donors. Raw reads were error-corrected and collapsed into unique sequences with a nearest-neighbor algorithm that merged closely related sequences to remove PCR and sequencing errors. To assign V, D and J gene segments, CDR3 sequences were aligned to IMGT reference sequences. For a sequence to be retained, a match of at least six nucleotides was required to both a V gene segment and a J gene segment. A rearrangement was called productive if the CDR3 had no stop codons and remained in frame with V and J, and every other rearrangement was called non-productive. CDR3 was defined by IMGT convention, running from the second conserved V-encoded cysteine to the conserved J-encoded phenylalanine. The earlier analysis of 500 to 600 of the donors excluded sequences that lacked an unambiguous match to a single V gene segment. An earlier analysis of about 590 of the donors classified V segments as functional when productive rearrangements were above 56.7% and as segregating when the standard deviation between donors was above 5%. A statistical classification framework was built for diagnosing cytomegalovirus status from the catalog of TCR beta chain sequences. V and J gene assignment, in a later analysis, came from comparing TCR nucleotide sequences with IMGT/GENE-DB human TR gene sequences. Using the TCRdist pipeline, a later analysis assigned CDR3 sequences along with most-parsimonious VDJ recombination scenarios. A later analysis defined each TCR beta chain by its CDR3 amino acid sequence plus V-gene family, and excluded reads lacking a unique V-gene family. In a later analysis, 450 to 600 highly shared, low-generation-probability nucleotide sequences were removed to address suspected cross-contamination and a sequencing artifact. A later analysis calculated a clonal expansion index for each public chain from normalized within-repertoire ranks of inferred template counts. Generation probabilities in a later analysis came from a VDJ recombination model fitted to out-of-frame rearrangements, and those results were checked against IGoR. In a later analysis, hypergeometric tests were used to score TCR-TCR, TCR-HLA and TCR-CMV co-occurrence, with a repertoire-size bias correction applied to TCR pairs. In a later analysis, false discovery rates were estimated by permuting HLA or CMV assignments 20 times. In a later analysis, co-occurring TCRs were grouped with DBSCAN, and TCRdist sequence similarity was added when clustering was performed within HLA-allele-positive subsets. For co-occurrence clustering, repertoires with fewer than 30,000 or more than 120,000 public chains were excluded, along with a handful of repertoires with anomalous nucleotide sharing. TCRdb provides this immuneACCESS table in a form limited to in-frame rearrangements. Some clones are lacking; in checked studies, under half of them reflect an unresolved V gene, and why the rest are absent is not known. V, J and clone size reflect that table, while D and trimming were determined from the DNA. This sample's table lists 140,000 to 150,000 clones. Of the sample, 0.85% to 1% falls within the top ten clones.

V is shortened by 10 bases, J by 3 bases, and the region joining them spans 16 bases. The CDR3 numbers 14 residues from cysteine through phenylalanine. The read is trimmed to its CDR3 DNA, 42 bases read in frame from base 1. Based on the germline V gene, the CDR1 and CDR2 sequences are MDHEN and SYDVKM. The sequence was collected from a male donor in good health and CMV-seronegative. The receptor chain draws on TRBV28 and TRBJ1-5; no D segment can be confidently identified. The material sequenced was PBMCs. The sequenced DNA is TGTGCCACCATGTCGGCGGGTAACAATCAGCCCCAGCATTTT. Translated, it gives CATMSAGNNQPQHF.